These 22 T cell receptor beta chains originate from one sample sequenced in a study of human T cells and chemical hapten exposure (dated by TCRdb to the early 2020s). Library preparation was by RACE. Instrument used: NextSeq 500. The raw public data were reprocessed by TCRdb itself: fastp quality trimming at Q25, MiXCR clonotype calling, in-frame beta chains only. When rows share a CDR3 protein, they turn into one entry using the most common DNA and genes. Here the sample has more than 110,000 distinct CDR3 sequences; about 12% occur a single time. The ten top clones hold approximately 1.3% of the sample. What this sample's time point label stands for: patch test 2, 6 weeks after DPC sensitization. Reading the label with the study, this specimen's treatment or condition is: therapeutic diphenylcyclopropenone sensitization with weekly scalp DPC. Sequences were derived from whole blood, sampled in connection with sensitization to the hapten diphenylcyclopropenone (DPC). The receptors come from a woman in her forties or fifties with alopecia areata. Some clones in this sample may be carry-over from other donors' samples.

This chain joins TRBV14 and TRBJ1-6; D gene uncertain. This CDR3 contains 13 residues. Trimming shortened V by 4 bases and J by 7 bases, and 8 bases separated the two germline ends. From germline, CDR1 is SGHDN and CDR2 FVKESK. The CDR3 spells CASSPYRNSPLHF. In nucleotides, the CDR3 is TGTGCCAGCAGCCCCTATAGGAATTCACCCCTCCACTTT.

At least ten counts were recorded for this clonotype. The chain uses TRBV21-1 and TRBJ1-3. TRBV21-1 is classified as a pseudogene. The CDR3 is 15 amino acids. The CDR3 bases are TGTGCCAGCAGCAAAGTCTCAGGCGCTGGAAACACCATATATTTT. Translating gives CASSKVSGAGNTIYF.

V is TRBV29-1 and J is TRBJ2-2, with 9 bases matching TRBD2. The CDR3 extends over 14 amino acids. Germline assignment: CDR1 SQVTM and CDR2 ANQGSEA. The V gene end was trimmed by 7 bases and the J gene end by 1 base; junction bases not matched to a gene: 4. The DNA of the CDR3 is TGCAGCGCTAGACTAGCGGTGAACACCGGGGAGCTGTTTTTT. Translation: CSARLAVNTGELFF.

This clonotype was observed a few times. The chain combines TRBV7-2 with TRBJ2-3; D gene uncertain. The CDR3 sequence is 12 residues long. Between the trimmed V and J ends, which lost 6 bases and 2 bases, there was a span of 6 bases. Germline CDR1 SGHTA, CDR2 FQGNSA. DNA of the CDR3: TGTGCCAGCAGGCCTAACACAGATACGCAGTATTTT. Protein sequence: CASRPNTDTQYF.

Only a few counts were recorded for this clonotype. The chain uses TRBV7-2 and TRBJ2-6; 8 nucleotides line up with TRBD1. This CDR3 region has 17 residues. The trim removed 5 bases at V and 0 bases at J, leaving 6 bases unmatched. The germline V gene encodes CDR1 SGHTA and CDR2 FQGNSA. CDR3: CASSRRGPNSGANVLTF. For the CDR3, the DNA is TGTGCCAGCAGCCGCAGGGGGCCTAACTCTGGGGCCAACGTCCTGACTTTC.

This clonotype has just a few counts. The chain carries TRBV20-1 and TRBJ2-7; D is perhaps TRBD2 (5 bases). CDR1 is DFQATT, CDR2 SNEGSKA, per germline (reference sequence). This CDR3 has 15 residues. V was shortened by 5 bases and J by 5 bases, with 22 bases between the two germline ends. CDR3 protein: CSAATLGRNRDEQYF. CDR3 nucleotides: TGCAGTGCTGCGACACTAGGTAGGAATAGGGACGAGCAGTACTTC.

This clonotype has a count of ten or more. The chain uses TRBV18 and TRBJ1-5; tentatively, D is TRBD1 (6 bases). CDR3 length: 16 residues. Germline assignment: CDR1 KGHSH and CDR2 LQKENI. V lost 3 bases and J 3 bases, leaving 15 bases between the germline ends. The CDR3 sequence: CASSPLPRQDNQPQHF. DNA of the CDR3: TGTGCCAGCTCACCCCTCCCACGACAGGACAATCAGCCCCAGCATTTT.

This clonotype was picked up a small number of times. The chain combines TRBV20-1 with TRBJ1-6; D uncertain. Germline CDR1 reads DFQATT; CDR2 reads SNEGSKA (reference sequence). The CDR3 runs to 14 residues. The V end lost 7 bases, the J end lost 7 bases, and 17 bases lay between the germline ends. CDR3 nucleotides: TGCAGTGATTTTCTCATGGGAGAGAATTCACCCCTCCACTTT. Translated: CSDFLMGENSPLHF.

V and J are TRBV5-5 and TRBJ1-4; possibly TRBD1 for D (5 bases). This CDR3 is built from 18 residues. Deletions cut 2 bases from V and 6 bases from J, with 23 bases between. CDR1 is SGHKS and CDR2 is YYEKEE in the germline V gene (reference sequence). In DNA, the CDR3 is TGTGCCAGCAGCTTTGCCGGGACCTCATTGGGGTCCCATGAAAAACTGTTTTTT. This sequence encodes CASSFAGTSLGSHEKLFF.

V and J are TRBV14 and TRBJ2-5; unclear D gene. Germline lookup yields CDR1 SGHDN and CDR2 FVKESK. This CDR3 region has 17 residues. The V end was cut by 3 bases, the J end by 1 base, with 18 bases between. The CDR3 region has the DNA TGTGCCAGCAGCCAGATTCCCTTGACCCCGTCCCAAGAGACCCAGTACTTC. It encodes CASSQIPLTPSQETQYF. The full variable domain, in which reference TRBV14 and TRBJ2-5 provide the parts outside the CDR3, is EAGVTQFPSHSVIEKGQTVTLRCDPISGHDNLYWYRRVMGKEIKFLLHFVKESKQDESGMPNNRFLAERTGGTYSTLKVQPAELEDSGVYFCASSQIPLTPSQETQYFGPGTRLLVL.

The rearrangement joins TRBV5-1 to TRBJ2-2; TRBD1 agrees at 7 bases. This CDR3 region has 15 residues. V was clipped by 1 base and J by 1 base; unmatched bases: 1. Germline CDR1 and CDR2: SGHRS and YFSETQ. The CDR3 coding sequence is TGCGCCAGCAGCTTGCGGACAGGGAACACCGGGGAGCTGTTTTTT. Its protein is CASSLRTGNTGELFF.

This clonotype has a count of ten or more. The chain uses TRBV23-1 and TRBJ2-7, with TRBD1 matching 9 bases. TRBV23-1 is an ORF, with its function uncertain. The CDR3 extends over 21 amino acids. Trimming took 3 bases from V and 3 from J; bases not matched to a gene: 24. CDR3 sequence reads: CASSQEGTGGSGTPRYYEQYF. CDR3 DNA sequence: TGCGCCAGCAGTCAGGAGGGCACAGGGGGCTCGGGGACCCCCCGATACTACGAGCAGTACTTC.

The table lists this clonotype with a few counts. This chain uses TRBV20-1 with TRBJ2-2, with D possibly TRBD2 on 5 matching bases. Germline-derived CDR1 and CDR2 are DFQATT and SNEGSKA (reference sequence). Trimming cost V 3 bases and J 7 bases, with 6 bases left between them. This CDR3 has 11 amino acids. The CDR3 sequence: CSASGGGELFF. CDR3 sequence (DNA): TGCAGTGCTAGCGGAGGCGGGGAGCTGTTTTTT.

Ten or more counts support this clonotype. CDR3 in amino acids: CASTKDRGEAFF. For the CDR3, the DNA is TGTGCCAGCACCAAGGACAGGGGTGAAGCTTTCTTT. This chain connects TRBV7-9 to TRBJ1-1; 9 positions agree with TRBD1. The CDR3 is 12 amino acids. Germline V CDR1 and CDR2: SEHNR, FQNEAQ (reference sequence). The trim removed 7 bases at V and 7 bases at J, leaving 4 bases unmatched.

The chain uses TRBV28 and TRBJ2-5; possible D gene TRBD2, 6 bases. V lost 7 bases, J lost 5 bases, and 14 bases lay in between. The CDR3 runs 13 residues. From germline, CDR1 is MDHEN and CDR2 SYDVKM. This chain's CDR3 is CASTPSEMETQYF. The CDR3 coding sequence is TGTGCCAGCACCCCTAGCGAGATGGAGACCCAGTACTTC.

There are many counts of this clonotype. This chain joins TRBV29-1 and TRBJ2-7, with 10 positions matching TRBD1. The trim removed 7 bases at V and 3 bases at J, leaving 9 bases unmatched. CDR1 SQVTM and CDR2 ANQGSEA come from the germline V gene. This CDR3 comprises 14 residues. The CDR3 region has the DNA TGCAGCGCTACCCTGGGACAGGGGTACTACGAGCAGTACTTC. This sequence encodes CSATLGQGYYEQYF.

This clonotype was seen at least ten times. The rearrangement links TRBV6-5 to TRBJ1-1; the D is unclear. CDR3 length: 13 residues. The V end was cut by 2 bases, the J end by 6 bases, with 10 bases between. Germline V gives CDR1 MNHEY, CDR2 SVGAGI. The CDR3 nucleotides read TGTGCCAGCAGTTACGGTGGGTCTTCTGAAGCTTTCTTT. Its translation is CASSYGGSSEAFF.

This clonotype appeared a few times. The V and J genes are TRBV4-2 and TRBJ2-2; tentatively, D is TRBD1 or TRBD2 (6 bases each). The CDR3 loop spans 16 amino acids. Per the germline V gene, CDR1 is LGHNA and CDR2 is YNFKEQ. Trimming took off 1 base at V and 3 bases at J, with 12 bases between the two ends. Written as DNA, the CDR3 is TGTGCCAGCAGCCAAGGGGGGGCAGGGGACACCGGGGAGCTGTTTTTT. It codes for CASSQGGAGDTGELFF.

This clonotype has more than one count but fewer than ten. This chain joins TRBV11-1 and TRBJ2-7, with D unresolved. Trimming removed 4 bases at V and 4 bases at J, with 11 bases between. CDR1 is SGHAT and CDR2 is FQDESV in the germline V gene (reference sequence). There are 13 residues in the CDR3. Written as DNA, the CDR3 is TGTGCCAGCAGCTCCTCGAGGTCTTACGAGCAGTACTTC. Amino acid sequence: CASSSSRSYEQYF.

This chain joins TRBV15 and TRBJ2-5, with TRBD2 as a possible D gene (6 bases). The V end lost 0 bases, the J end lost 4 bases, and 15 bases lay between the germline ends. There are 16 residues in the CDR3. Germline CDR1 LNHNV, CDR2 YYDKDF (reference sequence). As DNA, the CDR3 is TGTGCCACCAGCAGAGACACACGGGGAGCGGGAGAGACCCAGTACTTC. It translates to CATSRDTRGAGETQYF.

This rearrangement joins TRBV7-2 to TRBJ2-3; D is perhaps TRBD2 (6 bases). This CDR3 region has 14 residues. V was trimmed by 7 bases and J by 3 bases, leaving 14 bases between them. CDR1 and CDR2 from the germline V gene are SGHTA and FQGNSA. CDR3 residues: CASKYERATDTQYF. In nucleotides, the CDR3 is TGTGCCAGCAAGTACGAGCGGGCTACAGATACGCAGTATTTT.

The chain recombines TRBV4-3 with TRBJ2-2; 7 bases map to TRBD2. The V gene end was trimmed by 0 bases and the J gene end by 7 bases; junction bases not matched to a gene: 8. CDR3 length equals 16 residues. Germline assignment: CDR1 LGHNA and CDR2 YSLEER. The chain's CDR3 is CASSQDLRTRGGELFF. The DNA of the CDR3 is TGCGCCAGCAGCCAAGATCTTAGGACTAGAGGCGGGGAGCTGTTTTTT.